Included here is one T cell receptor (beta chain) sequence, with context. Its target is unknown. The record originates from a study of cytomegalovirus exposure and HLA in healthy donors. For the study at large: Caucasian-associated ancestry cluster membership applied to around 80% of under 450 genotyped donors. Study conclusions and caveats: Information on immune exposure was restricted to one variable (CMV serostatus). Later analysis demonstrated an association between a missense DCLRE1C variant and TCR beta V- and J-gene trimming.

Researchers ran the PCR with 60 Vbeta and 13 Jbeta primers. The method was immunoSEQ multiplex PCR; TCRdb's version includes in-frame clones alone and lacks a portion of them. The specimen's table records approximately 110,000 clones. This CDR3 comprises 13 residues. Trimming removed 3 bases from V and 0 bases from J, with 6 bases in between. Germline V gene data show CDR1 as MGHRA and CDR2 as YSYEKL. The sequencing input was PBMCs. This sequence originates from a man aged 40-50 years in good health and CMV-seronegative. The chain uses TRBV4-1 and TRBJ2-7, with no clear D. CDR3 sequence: CASSHSPSYEQYF. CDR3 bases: TGCGCCAGCAGCCACTCTCCCTCCTACGAGCAGTACTTC.